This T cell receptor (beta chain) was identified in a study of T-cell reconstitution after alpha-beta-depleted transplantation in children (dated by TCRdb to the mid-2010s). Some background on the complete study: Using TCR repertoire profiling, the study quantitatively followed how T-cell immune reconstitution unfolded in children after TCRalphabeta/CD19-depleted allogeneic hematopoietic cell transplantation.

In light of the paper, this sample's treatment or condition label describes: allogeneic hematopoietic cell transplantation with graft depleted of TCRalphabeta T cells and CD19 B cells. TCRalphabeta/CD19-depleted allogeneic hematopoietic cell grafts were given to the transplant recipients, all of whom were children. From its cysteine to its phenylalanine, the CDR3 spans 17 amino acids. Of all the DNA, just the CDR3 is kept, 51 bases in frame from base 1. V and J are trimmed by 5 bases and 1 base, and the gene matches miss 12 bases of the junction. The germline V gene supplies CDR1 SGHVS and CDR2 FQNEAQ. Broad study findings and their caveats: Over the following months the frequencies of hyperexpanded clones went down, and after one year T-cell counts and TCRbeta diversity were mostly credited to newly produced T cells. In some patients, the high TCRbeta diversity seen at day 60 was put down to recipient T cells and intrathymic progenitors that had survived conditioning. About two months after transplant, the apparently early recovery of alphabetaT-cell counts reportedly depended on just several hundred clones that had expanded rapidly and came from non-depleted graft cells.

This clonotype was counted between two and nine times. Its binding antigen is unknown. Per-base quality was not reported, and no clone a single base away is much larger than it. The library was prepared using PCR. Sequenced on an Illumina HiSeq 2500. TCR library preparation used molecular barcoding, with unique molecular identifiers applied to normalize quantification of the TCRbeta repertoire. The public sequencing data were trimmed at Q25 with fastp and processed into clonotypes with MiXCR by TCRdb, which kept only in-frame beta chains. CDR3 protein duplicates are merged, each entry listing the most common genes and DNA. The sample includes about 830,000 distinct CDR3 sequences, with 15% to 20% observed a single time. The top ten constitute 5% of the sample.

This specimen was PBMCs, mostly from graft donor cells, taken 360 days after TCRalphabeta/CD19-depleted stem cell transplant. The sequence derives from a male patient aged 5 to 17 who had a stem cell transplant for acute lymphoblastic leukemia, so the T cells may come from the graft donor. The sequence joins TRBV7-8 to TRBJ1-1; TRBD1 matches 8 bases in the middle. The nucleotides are TGTGCCAGCAGCCTAGAGCCAGGGGGCTGGAGGAACACTGAAGCTTTCTTT. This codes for CASSLEPGGWRNTEAFF.